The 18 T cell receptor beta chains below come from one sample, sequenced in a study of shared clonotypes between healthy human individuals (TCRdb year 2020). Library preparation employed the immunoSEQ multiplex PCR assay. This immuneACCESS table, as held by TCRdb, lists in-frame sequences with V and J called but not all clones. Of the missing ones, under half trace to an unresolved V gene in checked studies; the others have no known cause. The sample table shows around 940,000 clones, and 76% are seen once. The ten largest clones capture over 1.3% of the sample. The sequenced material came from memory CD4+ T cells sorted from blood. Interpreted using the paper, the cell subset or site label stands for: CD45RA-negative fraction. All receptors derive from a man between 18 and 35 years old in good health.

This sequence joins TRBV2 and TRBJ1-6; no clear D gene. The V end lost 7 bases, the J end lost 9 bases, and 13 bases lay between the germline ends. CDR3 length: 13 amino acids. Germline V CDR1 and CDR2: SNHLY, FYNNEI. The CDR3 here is CASTTELGSPLHF. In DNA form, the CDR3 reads TGTGCCAGCACCACGGAACTCGGTTCACCCCTCCACTTT.

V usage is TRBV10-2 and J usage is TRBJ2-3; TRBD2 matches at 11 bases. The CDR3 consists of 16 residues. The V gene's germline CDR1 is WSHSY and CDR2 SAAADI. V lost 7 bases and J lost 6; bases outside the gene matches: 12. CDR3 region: CASTQTSGASLDTQYF. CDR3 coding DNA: TGCGCCAGCACCCAGACTAGCGGGGCGTCATTGGATACGCAGTATTTT.

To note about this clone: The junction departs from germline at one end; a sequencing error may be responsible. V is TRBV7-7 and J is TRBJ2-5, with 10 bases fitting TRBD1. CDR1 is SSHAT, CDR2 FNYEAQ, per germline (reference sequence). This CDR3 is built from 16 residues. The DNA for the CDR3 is TGTGCTAGCAGCTTAGGAGGGACAGGGGTTGCAGAGACCCAGTACTTC. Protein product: CASSLGGTGVAETQYF.

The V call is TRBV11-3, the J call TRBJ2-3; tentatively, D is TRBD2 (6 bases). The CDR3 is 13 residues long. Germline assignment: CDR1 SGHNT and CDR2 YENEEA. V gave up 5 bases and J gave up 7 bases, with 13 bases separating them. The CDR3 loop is CASSPPGLYTQYF. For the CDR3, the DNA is TGTGCCAGCAGCCCCCCGGGACTGTATACGCAGTATTTT.

DNA for the CDR3: TGTGCCAGCAGCTCCCGAGGGGGGCAGACCCAGTACTTC. As protein: CASSSRGGQTQYF. This chain connects TRBV9 to TRBJ2-5; D may correspond to TRBD1 or TRBD2 (6 bases each). The CDR3 has 13 amino acids. Germline values: CDR1 SGDLS, CDR2 YYNGEE. With 4 bases removed from V and 6 bases from J, the gap between germline ends came to 13 bases.

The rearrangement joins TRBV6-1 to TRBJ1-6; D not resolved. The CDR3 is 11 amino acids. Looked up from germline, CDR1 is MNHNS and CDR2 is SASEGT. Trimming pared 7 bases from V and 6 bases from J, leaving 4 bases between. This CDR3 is CASTSNSPLHF. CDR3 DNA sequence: TGTGCCAGCACGTCTAATTCACCCCTCCACTTT.

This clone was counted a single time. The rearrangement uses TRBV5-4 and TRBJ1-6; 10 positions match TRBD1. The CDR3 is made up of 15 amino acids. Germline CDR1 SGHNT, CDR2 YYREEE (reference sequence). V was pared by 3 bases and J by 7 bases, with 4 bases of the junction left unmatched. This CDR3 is CASSSGDRGNSPLHF. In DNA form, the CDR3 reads TGTGCCAGCAGCTCCGGGGACAGGGGAAATTCACCCCTCCACTTT.

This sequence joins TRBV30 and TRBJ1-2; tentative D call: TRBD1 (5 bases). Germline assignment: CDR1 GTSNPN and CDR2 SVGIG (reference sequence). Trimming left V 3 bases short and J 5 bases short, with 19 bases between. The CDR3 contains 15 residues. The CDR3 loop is CAWRRTQGKYYGYTF. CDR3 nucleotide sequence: TGTGCCTGGAGGCGAACCCAGGGCAAATATTATGGCTACACCTTC.

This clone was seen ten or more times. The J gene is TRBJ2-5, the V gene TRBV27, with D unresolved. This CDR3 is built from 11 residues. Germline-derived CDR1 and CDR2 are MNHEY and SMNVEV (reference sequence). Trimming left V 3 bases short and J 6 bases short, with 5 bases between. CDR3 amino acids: CASSFGQTQYF. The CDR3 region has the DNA TGTGCCAGCAGTTTCGGACAGACCCAGTACTTC.

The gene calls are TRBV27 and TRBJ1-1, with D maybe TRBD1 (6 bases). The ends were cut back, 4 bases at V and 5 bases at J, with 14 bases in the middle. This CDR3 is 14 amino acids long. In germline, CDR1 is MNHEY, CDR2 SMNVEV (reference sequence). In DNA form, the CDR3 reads TGTGCCAGCAGTTCTCGACAGGTAGGAACTGAAGCTTTCTTT. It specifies CASSSRQVGTEAFF.

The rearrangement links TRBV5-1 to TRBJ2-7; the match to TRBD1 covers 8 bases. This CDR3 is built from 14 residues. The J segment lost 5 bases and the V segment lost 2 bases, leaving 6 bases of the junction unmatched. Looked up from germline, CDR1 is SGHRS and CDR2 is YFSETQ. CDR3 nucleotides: TGCGCCAGCAGCTTAATACAGGGGGTCGACGAGCAGTACTTC. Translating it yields CASSLIQGVDEQYF.

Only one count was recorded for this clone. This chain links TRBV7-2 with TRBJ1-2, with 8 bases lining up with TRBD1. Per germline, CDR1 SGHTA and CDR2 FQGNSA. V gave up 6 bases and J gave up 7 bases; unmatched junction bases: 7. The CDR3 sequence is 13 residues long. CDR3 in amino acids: CASRRQGNSGYTF. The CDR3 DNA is TGTGCCAGCAGGCGACAGGGGAATAGTGGCTACACCTTC. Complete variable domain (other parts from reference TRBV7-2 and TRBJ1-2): GAGVSQSPSNKVTEKGKDVELRCDPISGHTALYWYRQSLGQGLEFLIYFQGNSAPDKSGLPSDRFSAERTGGSVSTLTIQRTQQEDSAVYLCASRRQGNSGYTFGSGTRLTVV.

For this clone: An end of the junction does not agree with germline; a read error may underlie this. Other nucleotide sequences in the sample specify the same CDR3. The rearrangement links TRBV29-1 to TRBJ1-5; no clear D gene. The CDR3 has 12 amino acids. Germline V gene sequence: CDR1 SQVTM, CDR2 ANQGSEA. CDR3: CSVQEGNQPQHF. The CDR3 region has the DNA TGCAGCGTTCAAGAAGGCAATCAGCCCCAGCATTTT.

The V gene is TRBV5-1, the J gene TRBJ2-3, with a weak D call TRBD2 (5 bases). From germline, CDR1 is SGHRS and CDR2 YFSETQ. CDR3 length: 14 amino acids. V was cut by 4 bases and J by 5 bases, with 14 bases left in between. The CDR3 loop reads CASSIGLWVDTQYF. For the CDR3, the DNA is TGCGCCAGCAGCATCGGACTTTGGGTAGATACGCAGTATTTT.

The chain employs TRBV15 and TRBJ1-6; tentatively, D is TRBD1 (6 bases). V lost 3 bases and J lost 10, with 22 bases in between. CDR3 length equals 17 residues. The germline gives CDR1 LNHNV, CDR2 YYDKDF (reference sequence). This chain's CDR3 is CATSSLQTGGAESPLHF. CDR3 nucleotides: TGTGCCACCAGCAGCTTGCAAACCGGGGGGGCCGAGTCACCCCTCCACTTT.

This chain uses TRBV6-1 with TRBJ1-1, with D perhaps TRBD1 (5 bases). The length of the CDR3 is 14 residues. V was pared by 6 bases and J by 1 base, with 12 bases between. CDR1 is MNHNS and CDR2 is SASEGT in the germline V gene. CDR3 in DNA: TGTGCCAGCAGAACCAGGGTAGGGAACACTGAAGCTTTCTTT. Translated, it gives CASRTRVGNTEAFF.

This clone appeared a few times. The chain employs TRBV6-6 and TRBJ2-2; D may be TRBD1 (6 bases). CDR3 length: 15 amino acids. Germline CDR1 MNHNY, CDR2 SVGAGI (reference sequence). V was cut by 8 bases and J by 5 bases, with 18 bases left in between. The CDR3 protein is CASENLAGVTGELFF. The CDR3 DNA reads TGTGCCAGCGAAAATTTGGCAGGGGTTACCGGGGAGCTGTTTTTT.

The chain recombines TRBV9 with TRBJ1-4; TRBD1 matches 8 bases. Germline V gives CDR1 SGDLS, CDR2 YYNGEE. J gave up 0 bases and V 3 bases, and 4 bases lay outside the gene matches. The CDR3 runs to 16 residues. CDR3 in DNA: TGTGCCAGCAGCGGAGGACAGGGAGCAACTAATGAAAAACTGTTTTTT. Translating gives CASSGGQGATNEKLFF.